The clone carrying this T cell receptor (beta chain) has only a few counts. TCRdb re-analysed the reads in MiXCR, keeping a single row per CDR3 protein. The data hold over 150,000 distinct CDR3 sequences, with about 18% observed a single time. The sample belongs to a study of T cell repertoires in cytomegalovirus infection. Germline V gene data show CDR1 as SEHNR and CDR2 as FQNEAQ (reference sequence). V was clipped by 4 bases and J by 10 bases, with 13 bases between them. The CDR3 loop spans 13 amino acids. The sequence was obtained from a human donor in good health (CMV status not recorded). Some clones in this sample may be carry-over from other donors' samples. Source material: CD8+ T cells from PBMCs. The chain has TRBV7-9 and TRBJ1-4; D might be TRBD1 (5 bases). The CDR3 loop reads CASSSQGSGKLFF. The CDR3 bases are TGTGCCAGCAGCTCGCAGGGAAGTGGAAAACTGTTTTTT.